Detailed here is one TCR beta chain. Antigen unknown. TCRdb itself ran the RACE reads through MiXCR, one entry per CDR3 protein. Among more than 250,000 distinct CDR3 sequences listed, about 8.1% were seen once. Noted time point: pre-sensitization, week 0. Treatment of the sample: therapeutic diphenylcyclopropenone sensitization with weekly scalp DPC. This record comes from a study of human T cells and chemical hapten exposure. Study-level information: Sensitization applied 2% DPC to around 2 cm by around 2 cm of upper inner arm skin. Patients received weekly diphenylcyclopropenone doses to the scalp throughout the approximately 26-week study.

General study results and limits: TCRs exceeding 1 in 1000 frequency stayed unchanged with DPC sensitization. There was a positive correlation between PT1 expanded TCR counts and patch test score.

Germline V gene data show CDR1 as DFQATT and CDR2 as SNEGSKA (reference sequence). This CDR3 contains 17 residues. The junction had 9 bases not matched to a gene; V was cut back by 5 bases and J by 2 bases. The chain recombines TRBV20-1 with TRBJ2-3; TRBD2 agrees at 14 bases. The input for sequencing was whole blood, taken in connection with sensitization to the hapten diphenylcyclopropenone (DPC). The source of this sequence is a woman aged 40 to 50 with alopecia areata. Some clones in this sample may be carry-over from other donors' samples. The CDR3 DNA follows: TGCAGTGCTCGTAGCCCGGGACTAGCGGGAGCCACAGATACGCAGTATTTT. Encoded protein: CSARSPGLAGATDTQYF.